The 3 T cell receptor beta chains below all came from one sample that was sequenced in a study of blood T cell repertoires in COVID-19. The data were produced by immunoSEQ multiplex PCR, yet TCRdb's version contains in-frame clones alone and is incomplete. The table lists about 60,000 clones, roughly three quarters of them singletons. The sequenced sample was peripheral blood. All receptors come from a woman in her seventies with acute or convalescent COVID-19.

This clone was picked up a small number of times. This chain links TRBV6-2 or TRBV6-3 with TRBJ2-2; TRBD2 matches at 9 bases. CDR3 length equals 17 residues. Per germline, CDR1 MNHEY and CDR2 SVGEGT. With V trimmed by 6 bases and J by 1 base, 9 bases remained unmatched. CDR3 sequence reads: CASSTPLAGRNTGELFF. The CDR3 DNA sequence: TGTGCCAGCAGCACCCCCCTAGCGGGGCGGAACACCGGGGAGCTGTTTTTT.

The chain employs TRBV29-1 and TRBJ1-1; TRBD1 aligns across 7 bases. The CDR3 spans 12 residues. Germline loops: CDR1 SQVTM, CDR2 ANQGSEA. V dropped 6 bases and J dropped 8; count of bases not matched to a gene: 9. The CDR3 is CSVGGQESEAFF. The CDR3 nucleotides are TGCAGCGTGGGTGGACAGGAATCAGAAGCTTTCTTT.

The chain employs TRBV7-9 and TRBJ1-1; D may be TRBD1 (5 bases). V lost 7 bases to trimming and J lost 3 bases, with 12 bases between them. The V gene's germline CDR1 is SEHNR and CDR2 FQNEAQ (reference sequence). The CDR3 sequence is 13 residues long. In DNA, the CDR3 is TGTGCCAGCACGATAGGGGAGGACACTGAAGCTTTCTTT. As protein: CASTIGEDTEAFF.